A single sample is the source of the 14 T cell receptor beta chains below, sequenced in a study of OX40 agonist ivuxolimab in advanced cancers. Only in-frame clones appear in the TCRdb table, and some are missing; sequencing was by immunoSEQ multiplex PCR. Here the sample spans about 38,000 clones, roughly 85% being singletons. This specimen was CD4+ or CD8+ T cells sorted from blood, taken in a trial of the OX40 agonist ivuxolimab. Every receptor here comes from an adult with an advanced solid tumor such as melanoma, head and neck, liver or kidney cancer.

The chain employs TRBV28 and TRBJ2-7; D remains ambiguous. This CDR3 comprises 12 residues. From germline, CDR1 is MDHEN and CDR2 SYDVKM. Trimming left V 3 bases short and J 6 bases short, with 9 bases between. CDR3 bases: TGTGCCAGCAGTTTGCTTGGTTTCGAGCAGTACTTC. As protein: CASSLLGFEQYF.

The rearrangement joins TRBV7-9 to TRBJ1-1, with D unresolved. This CDR3 is 17 amino acids long. Germline CDR1 SEHNR, CDR2 FQNEAQ (reference sequence). V gave up 6 bases and J gave up 2 bases, with 22 bases separating them. CDR3 region: CASSRQLGPGTNTEAFF. The CDR3, as DNA: TGTGCCAGCAGTCGACAACTAGGACCCGGCACTAACACTGAAGCTTTCTTT.

This rearrangement joins TRBV7-8 to TRBJ2-1; the match to TRBD2 covers 13 bases. The CDR3 runs 15 residues. CDR1 SGHVS and CDR2 FQNEAQ come from the germline V gene. The V segment lost 6 bases and the J segment 6 bases; nucleotides outside the gene matches: 5. The CDR3 loop reads CASRGLAGKANEQFF. In nucleotides, the CDR3 is TGTGCCAGCAGGGGACTAGCGGGAAAAGCCAATGAGCAGTTCTTC.

This clone was seen only once. The chain uses TRBV6-4 and TRBJ2-1; 9 bases line up with TRBD2. With V trimmed by 8 bases and J by 8 bases, 13 bases remained unmatched. The CDR3 is 15 amino acids. CDR1 is MRHNA, CDR2 SNTAGT, per germline. CDR3 bases: TGTGCCAGCTCCGGTAGCGGGGGCGAGGGCGATGAGCAGTTCTTC. Protein sequence: CASSGSGGEGDEQFF.

This sequence joins TRBV2 and TRBJ1-2; 7 positions match TRBD1. Germline V gene sequence: CDR1 SNHLY, CDR2 FYNNEI. The CDR3 extends over 13 amino acids. V lost 8 bases and J lost 2; bases outside the gene matches: 5. For the CDR3, the DNA is TGTGCCAGCGGAAGGGACAGCAACTATGGCTACACCTTC. Translation: CASGRDSNYGYTF.

V gene TRBV5-5 combines with J gene TRBJ1-2; possible D gene TRBD1, 5 bases. CDR1 is SGHKS, CDR2 YYEKEE, per germline (reference sequence). The CDR3 loop spans 14 amino acids. V shed 0 bases and J shed 6 bases, with 12 bases lying between them. For the CDR3, the DNA is TGTGCCAGCAGCTTGGCTACGGCAGGGAATGGCTACACCTTC. Protein sequence: CASSLATAGNGYTF.

The chain is built from TRBV11-2 and TRBJ2-5; D may be TRBD1 (5 bases). V lost 5 bases and J lost 2, with 15 bases in between. The CDR3 contains 15 residues. The germline V gene has CDR1 SGHAT and CDR2 FQNNGV. The CDR3 here is CASSPLGQKQETQYF. CDR3 coding DNA: TGTGCCAGCAGCCCATTGGGGCAGAAGCAAGAGACCCAGTACTTC.

The chain carries TRBV5-1 and TRBJ2-5, with TRBD1 matching 11 bases. Germline-derived CDR1 and CDR2 are SGHRS and YFSETQ. J lost 1 base, V lost 5 bases, and 7 bases had no gene match. The CDR3 length is 16 residues. CDR3 sequence reads: CASSPGQGGFQETQYF. In DNA form, the CDR3 reads TGCGCCAGCAGTCCGGGACAGGGGGGCTTCCAAGAGACCCAGTACTTC. The variable domain in full, completed from reference TRBV5-1 and TRBJ2-5, reads KAGVTQTPRYLIKTRGQQVTLSCSPISGHRSVSWYQQTPGQGLQFLFEYFSETQRNKGNFPGRFSGRQFSNSRSEMNVSTLELGDSALYLCASSPGQGGFQETQYFGPGTRLLVL.

The chain has TRBV7-1 and TRBJ1-2; maybe TRBD1 (6 bases). TRBV7-1 is sorted into the ORF group, with uncertain function. This CDR3 is built from 11 residues. Trimming stripped 5 bases from V and 9 bases from J, with 10 bases between. The CDR3 region is CASSPGTSYTF. DNA of the CDR3: TGTGCCAGCAGCCCCGGGACAAGCTACACCTTC.

The V gene is TRBV30, the J gene TRBJ1-2; D gene unclear. The V gene lost 4 bases and the J gene lost 2 bases, with 5 bases spanning the gap. Germline V gives CDR1 GTSNPN, CDR2 SVGIG (reference sequence). The CDR3 is made up of 11 amino acids. The CDR3 DNA is TGTGCCTGGAACCAAAACTATGGCTACACCTTC. Translated, it gives CAWNQNYGYTF.

The chain links TRBV7-2 to TRBJ1-3; unclear D gene. The CDR3 is made up of 16 amino acids. Germline loops: CDR1 SGHTA, CDR2 FQGNSA. V was shortened by 3 bases and J by 4 bases, with 16 bases between the two germline ends. CDR3 region: CASSFGRGGQGNTIYF. As DNA, the CDR3 is TGTGCCAGCAGCTTCGGGCGGGGAGGCCAAGGAAACACCATATATTTT. Together with reference TRBV7-2 and TRBJ1-3, the CDR3 gives the full variable domain: GAGVSQSPSNKVTEKGKDVELRCDPISGHTALYWYRQSLGQGLEFLIYFQGNSAPDKSGLPSDRFSAERTGGSVSTLTIQRTQQEDSAVYLCASSFGRGGQGNTIYFGEGSWLTVV.

V gene TRBV5-5 combines with J gene TRBJ1-1; TRBD1 is a possible D gene (6 bases). V lost 4 bases and J 7 bases, leaving 17 bases between the germline ends. CDR3 size: 14 residues. The germline V gene encodes CDR1 SGHKS and CDR2 YYEKEE (reference sequence). The CDR3 DNA reads as TGTGCCAGCAGCCCAGGACAGAAATCGGGTGAAGCTTTCTTT. Its protein is CASSPGQKSGEAFF.

This chain uses TRBV6-6 with TRBJ2-7; 8 nucleotides agree with TRBD1. Germline values: CDR1 MNHNY, CDR2 SVGAGI (reference sequence). The ends lost 5 bases at V and 7 bases at J; junction bases unmatched: 7. The CDR3 is 13 amino acids. CDR3 in DNA: TGTGCCAGCAGTCCTAATCAGGGGGCGGAGCAGTACTTC. Translating gives CASSPNQGAEQYF.

The table lists this clone with a count of one. The gene calls are TRBV2 and TRBJ2-1, with D unclear. Germline V lookup: CDR1 SNHLY, CDR2 FYNNEI. Trimming removed 6 bases from V and 0 bases from J, with 6 bases in between. This CDR3 contains 13 residues. CDR3: CASRRDSYNEQFF. CDR3 nucleotides: TGTGCCAGCAGACGAGACTCCTACAATGAGCAGTTCTTC. Supplemented by reference TRBV2 and TRBJ2-1, the full variable domain reads EPEVTQTPSHQVTQMGQEVILRCVPISNHLYFYWYRQILGQKVEFLVSFYNNEISEKSEIFDDQFSVERPDGSNFTLKIRSTKLEDSAMYFCASRRDSYNEQFFGPGTRLTVL.